This T cell receptor (beta chain) was sequenced during a study of blood T cell repertoires in COVID-19. Original analysis: Quantification of nucleated cells was approximated via reference gene primer amplification. Profiled with immunoSEQ multiplex PCR; TCRdb holds only in-frame clones, not every one. That table is the source of V, J and clone size, and D and trimming were worked out from the DNA. In the table there are about 150,000 clones, around 84% of which are singletons. This CDR3 has 14 residues. Per the germline V gene, CDR1 is SGHRS and CDR2 is YFSETQ. Trimming took off 6 bases at V and 0 bases at J, with 7 bases between the two ends.

The sequence derives from a woman aged 45-59 years with acute or convalescent COVID-19. Sequencing was carried out using peripheral blood. The chain uses TRBV5-1 and TRBJ2-6; D gene uncertain. CDR3 amino acids: CASKEPSGANVLTF. DNA of the CDR3: TGCGCCAGCAAGGAGCCCTCTGGGGCCAACGTCCTGACTTTC.